In its sample, the clone carrying this TCR delta chain was seen a few times. The source of the sample is a study of gamma-delta T cells after stem cell transplantation. TCRdb ran CATT on the RT-PCR reads. The table lists 12,000 to 15,000 delta-chain clones, roughly 32% of them singletons. Sequenced input: gamma-delta T cells. This TCR came from a human donor. It is not recorded whose cells these are; they may come from a transplant donor.

DNA for the CDR3: TGTGCCCGTGTCCTGGGGTCCAAGGGCAGCTGGGACACCCGACAGATGTTTTTC. Its translation is CARVLGSKGSWDTRQMFF. The chain uses TRDV2 and TRDJ3, with TRDD3 as a possible D gene (6 bases). This CDR3 region has 18 residues. Trimming shortened V by 9 bases and J by 3 bases, and 23 bases separated the two germline ends. In germline, CDR1 is GEAIGNYY, CDR2 EKD.